This T cell receptor (beta chain) derives from a study of T cell changes during pregnancy in multiple sclerosis. In this sample, this clone turned up a few times. Method: immunoSEQ multiplex PCR; TCRdb's copy keeps in-frame clones and lacks some. The sample carries some 17,000 clones, roughly 83% recorded once. V shed 3 bases, J shed 7 bases, and the junction held 7 bases outside the gene matches. The V gene's germline CDR1 is LGHNA and CDR2 YSLEER. The CDR3 extends over 15 amino acids. The source material was CD8+ T cells from peripheral blood mononuclear cells, sampled in the third trimester of pregnancy. V is TRBV4-3 and J is TRBJ2-1; 9 bases map to TRBD2. The origin of this receptor is a female donor in good health, enrolled as a control in a pregnancy study. CDR3 loop: CASSQGGLAGNEQFF. CDR3 nucleotide sequence: TGCGCCAGCAGCCAGGGGGGGCTAGCGGGGAATGAGCAGTTCTTC.